Listed here is a single T cell receptor (beta chain). This record comes from a study of technical replicates of blood from a handful of donors. This CDR3 has 16 residues. With 7 bases clipped from V and 0 bases from J, the junction kept 10 bases outside the gene matches. Germline V gene sequence: CDR1 SGHRS, CDR2 YFSETQ. Measured with immunoSEQ multiplex PCR; TCRdb has only the in-frame clones, and not every one. The sample includes fewer than 80,000 clones, around nine tenths seen only once; the top ten take 4% to 5%. This receptor was taken from a human donor in good health. Some clones in this sample may be carry-over from other donors' samples. The specimen sequenced was PBMCs. The chain recombines TRBV5-1 with TRBJ2-3; 8 bases are a match to TRBD2. CDR3 loop: CASRDFAGGSTDTQYF. CDR3 in DNA: TGCGCCAGCCGGGACTTCGCGGGGGGAAGCACAGATACGCAGTATTTT. The complete variable domain, with remaining parts taken from reference TRBV5-1 and TRBJ2-3, reads KAGVTQTPRYLIKTRGQQVTLSCSPISGHRSVSWYQQTPGQGLQFLFEYFSETQRNKGNFPGRFSGRQFSNSRSEMNVSTLELGDSALYLCASRDFAGGSTDTQYFGPGTRLTVL.